Sequencing of this T cell receptor (beta chain) was carried out in a study of cytotoxic CD8 clonotypes in ibrutinib-treated CLL (dated by TCRdb to the early 2020s). About the full investigation: In this cohort, 15 patients were treatment-naive and ten to eleven were relapsed/refractory, while under 18 had unmutated IGHV. Response samples were obtained after a median of approximately twelve months of treatment, with a range of roughly 6 to 36 months. Samples averaged roughly 260,000 productive templates and 90,000 to 100,000 productive rearrangements. Responses were partial in some 24 patients and complete in 2; after median around 72 months follow-up, roughly 15 stayed in remission and 12 progressed. Cryopreserved peripheral blood mononuclear cells were collected at three points: before therapy, at response, and at either sustained remission or disease progression. Longitudinal samples were obtainable from about 30% of the roughly 90 participants in the trial. Every remission and progressive disease sample was obtained while ibrutinib was still being received by the patients.

Overall study outcomes, separate from this receptor: Sustained-remission and progressing patients did not have matched sampling times, and lymph node repertoires were not examined. At baseline, clonality was higher than in age-matched healthy donors and showed a strong correlation with circulating CD8+ T-cell counts. Public clonotypes were rare and either shrank or stayed stable during treatment, and the rise in clonality at ibrutinib response reflected expansion of private clonotypes. Clonality rose at ibrutinib response, remained stable during sustained remission, and dropped back toward baseline at progression.

On this clone: Which antigen it targets is not known. Base qualities are missing; no much larger clone stands one base away.

The meaning of the sample's time point label: 12 months on ibrutinib. For TCR beta library preparation, 1.5 to 2 micrograms of genomic DNA was extracted from cryopreserved PBMCs. Longitudinal blood samples from CLL patients on ibrutinib monotherapy underwent high-throughput TCR beta sequencing. The patients took part in an open-label, single-center phase 2 trial of ibrutinib monotherapy. The goal of deep resolution MiSeq sequencing was a depth between 1 in 1 million and 1 in 200,000 T cells, and coverage averaged 10x per clonotype. The immunoSEQ hsTCRB Kit was used to generate the TCR beta libraries. As for the original processing: ImmunoSEQ Data Assistant and ImmunoSEQ Analyzer were used for data analysis, and V, D and J genes were assigned according to IMGT definitions. Clonality, which ranges from 0 to 1, was calculated as one minus the normalized Shannon entropy of productive rearrangement frequencies. Only overrepresented clonotypes making up at least 0.05% of each patient's repertoire were included in the public clonotype analysis. Fewer than 15 repertoires from age-matched healthy donors, obtained from immuneACCESS, served as clonality controls. TCRdb obtained this table from immuneACCESS and retained in-frame rearrangements with V and J assigned. These tables miss some clones; where compared with another copy, unresolved V genes account for less than half of the shortfall, and the remainder is unexplained. V, J and clone size derive from that table, while D and trimming were established from the DNA sequence. Present in this sample are more than 110,000 clones, roughly 90% of which were seen just once. The ten most abundant clones make up about 10% of the sample.

The receptor was isolated from a human donor with chronic lymphocytic leukemia. The material sequenced was PBMCs, taken after 12 months of ibrutinib treatment.

The CDR3 protein is CASTPGHFLDEQYF. The bases read TGTGCCAGTACTCCGGGCCACTTCCTCGACGAGCAGTACTTC. This chain joins TRBV19 to TRBJ2-7; no D segment can be confidently identified. The V end loses 7 bases and the J end loses 5 bases, and a stretch of 18 bases separates them. The germline V gene (reference sequence) provides CDR1 LNHDA and CDR2 SQIVND. The CDR3 spans 14 residues, from the cysteine through the phenylalanine. Of all the DNA, just the CDR3 is kept, 42 bases in frame from base 1.